The 27 T cell receptor beta chains below were found in one sample sequenced in a study of shared clonotypes between healthy human individuals. Measured with immunoSEQ multiplex PCR; TCRdb has only the in-frame clones, and not every one. The profile shows some 1 million clones, under 80% of them singletons. Sequencing was done on a sample of memory CD4+ T cells sorted from blood. The sample's subset: CD45RA-negative fraction. These receptors came from a man aged 18 to 29 in good health.

The chain links TRBV19 to TRBJ1-1; 7 bases are a match to TRBD1. Germline values: CDR1 LNHDA, CDR2 SQIVND (reference sequence). Trimming removed 4 bases from V and 7 bases from J; junction bases left unmatched: 6. The CDR3 runs 13 residues. CDR3 residues: CASSTVQGREAFF. The CDR3 DNA is TGTGCCAGTAGTACCGTACAGGGGCGTGAAGCTTTCTTT.

The V call is TRBV6-1, the J call TRBJ2-1, with D perhaps being TRBD1 or TRBD2 (7 bases each). The CDR3 sequence is 15 residues long. Germline V lookup: CDR1 MNHNS, CDR2 SASEGT. Trimming stripped 5 bases from V and 0 bases from J, with 11 bases between. This CDR3 is CASSPGGVSYNEQFF. CDR3 bases: TGTGCCAGCAGTCCAGGGGGGGTCTCCTACAATGAGCAGTTCTTC.

This sequence joins TRBV19 and TRBJ1-4, with 7 bases matching TRBD1. The CDR3 has 15 amino acids. V lost 6 bases and J lost 6; bases outside the gene matches: 10. Germline V lookup: CDR1 LNHDA, CDR2 SQIVND (reference sequence). The CDR3 bases are TGTGCCAGTAGCTCCACAGGGGTCGGTTATGAAAAACTGTTTTTT. As protein: CASSSTGVGYEKLFF.

This clone came up a few times. This is likely an artifact of a read error, given a far larger clone one base away. The same CDR3 can be traced to other DNA sequences in this sample. This chain joins TRBV5-1 and TRBJ2-7, with TRBD1 identical over 9 bases. V dropped 3 bases and J dropped 0; count of bases not matched to a gene: 1. Germline lookup yields CDR1 SGHRS and CDR2 YFSETQ. The CDR3 contains 14 residues. CDR3 coding DNA: TGCGCCAGCAGCTCGACAGGGGGCTCCTACGAGCAGTACTTC. It specifies CASSSTGGSYEQYF.

This clone was found a few times. In DNA form, the CDR3 reads TGCGCCAGCACCCTGTCTGAAGGGGCCTACGAGCAGTACTTC. Protein product: CASTLSEGAYEQYF. V and J are TRBV5-1 and TRBJ2-7; D may be TRBD1 (5 bases). CDR1 and CDR2 (germline): SGHRS, YFSETQ. The CDR3 extends over 14 amino acids. V was cut by 6 bases and J by 2 bases, with 15 bases left in between.

The chain has TRBV9 and TRBJ2-3; 8 bases align to TRBD2. The germline CDR1 and CDR2 sequences are SGDLS and YYNGEE. The trim removed 3 bases at V and 4 bases at J, leaving 10 bases unmatched. CDR3 length: 16 amino acids. The CDR3 DNA reads TGTGCCAGCAGCGCAGAAAGCGGGAGTGGGGCAGATACGCAGTATTTT. It codes for CASSAESGSGADTQYF. The full variable domain, in which reference TRBV9 and TRBJ2-3 provide the parts outside the CDR3, is DSGVTQTPKHLITATGQRVTLRCSPRSGDLSVYWYQQSLDQGLQFLIQYYNGEERAKGNILERFSAQQFPDLHSELNLSSLELGDSALYFCASSAESGSGADTQYFGPGTRLTVL.

This rearrangement joins TRBV7-9 to TRBJ2-1; TRBD2 aligns across 12 bases. The CDR3 spans 16 residues. Germline-derived CDR1 and CDR2 are SEHNR and FQNEAQ (reference sequence). After removal of 5 bases from V and 1 base from J, the junction contained 3 bases not matched to a gene. The CDR3 sequence is CASSKGTSGSYNEQFF. The CDR3 nucleotides are TGTGCCAGCAGCAAAGGGACTAGCGGGTCCTACAATGAGCAGTTCTTC.

This chain uses TRBV18 with TRBJ1-5; no firm D call. The CDR3 consists of 13 residues. V was cut by 6 bases and J by 6 bases, with 12 bases left in between. The V gene's germline CDR1 is KGHSH and CDR2 LQKENI. CDR3 in amino acids: CASSPTASQPQHF. For the CDR3, the DNA is TGTGCCAGCTCCCCTACGGCGAGTCAGCCCCAGCATTTT.

This clone was seen once. The chain joins TRBV5-4 to TRBJ2-7; maybe TRBD1 (6 bases). Trimming shortened V by 4 bases and J by 4 bases, and 18 bases separated the two germline ends. The germline V gene has CDR1 SGHNT and CDR2 YYREEE (reference sequence). This CDR3 has 15 amino acids. The DNA of the CDR3 is TGTGCCAGCAGCCGGTTGGGCAGGGGAAAATACGAGCAGTACTTC. Its protein is CASSRLGRGKYEQYF.

In DNA, the CDR3 is TGTGCCATCAGTGAGGGGACATATAGCAATCAGCCCCAGCATTTT. Translating it yields CAISEGTYSNQPQHF. The rearrangement uses TRBV10-3 and TRBJ1-5; D may be TRBD1 (6 bases). This CDR3 is 15 amino acids long. V was pared by 2 bases and J by 0 bases, with 8 bases between. From germline, CDR1 is ENHRY and CDR2 SYGVKD.

There are a few counts of this clone. This chain connects TRBV5-1 to TRBJ1-1, with D possibly being TRBD1 (5 bases). The CDR3 loop spans 13 amino acids. The germline gives CDR1 SGHRS, CDR2 YFSETQ. V lost 5 bases and J 1 base, leaving 9 bases between the germline ends. This CDR3 is CASRLQGNTEAFF. The DNA of the CDR3 is TGCGCCAGCAGACTCCAGGGGAACACTGAAGCTTTCTTT. The full variable domain, completed using reference TRBV5-1 and TRBJ1-1, is KAGVTQTPRYLIKTRGQQVTLSCSPISGHRSVSWYQQTPGQGLQFLFEYFSETQRNKGNFPGRFSGRQFSNSRSEMNVSTLELGDSALYLCASRLQGNTEAFFGQGTRLTVV.

A few counts support this clone. The chain links TRBV18 to TRBJ2-1; the match to TRBD1 covers 7 bases. Germline trimming cut 2 bases from V and 3 bases from J; bases unmatched to any gene: 4. The CDR3 length is 15 residues. CDR1 and CDR2 from the germline V gene are KGHSH and LQKENI. Here the CDR3 reads CASSPTGQYYNEQFF. The CDR3 DNA follows: TGTGCCAGCTCACCAACGGGACAGTACTACAATGAGCAGTTCTTC.

The chain's CDR3 is CASSQGFGPGLSTGETQYF. The DNA of the CDR3 is TGCGCCAGCAGCCAAGGATTTGGGCCTGGACTATCAACCGGGGAGACCCAGTACTTC. J is TRBJ2-5 and V is TRBV4-1, with a weak D call TRBD2 (6 bases). Looked up from germline, CDR1 is MGHRA and CDR2 is YSYEKL. V lost 1 base and J 5 bases, leaving 26 bases between the germline ends. CDR3 length: 19 amino acids.

This sequence joins TRBV4-3 and TRBJ2-2; D not certain. Germline V lookup: CDR1 LGHNA, CDR2 YSLEER. CDR3 length equals 15 residues. V gave up 0 bases and J gave up 2 bases, with 7 bases separating them. CDR3 sequence reads: CASSQDYFNTGELFF. The DNA of the CDR3 is TGCGCCAGCAGCCAAGATTACTTCAACACCGGGGAGCTGTTTTTT.

This chain joins TRBV18 and TRBJ2-5; D is possibly TRBD1 (6 bases). Germline CDR1 and CDR2: KGHSH and LQKENI. Trimming removed 6 bases at V and 0 bases at J, with 14 bases between. The CDR3 runs to 15 residues. The CDR3 DNA reads as TGTGCCAGCTCCCCGGTGAGGGGGTACCAAGAGACCCAGTACTTC. Its protein is CASSPVRGYQETQYF.

The J gene is TRBJ2-2, the V gene TRBV18; D remains unclear. Trimming shortened V by 3 bases and J by 0 bases, and 11 bases separated the two germline ends. Germline V gives CDR1 KGHSH, CDR2 LQKENI. This CDR3 is built from 16 residues. The CDR3 DNA reads as TGTGCCAGCTCACCTTTCTGGCCTCCGAACACCGGGGAGCTGTTTTTT. Its translation is CASSPFWPPNTGELFF.

The chain couples TRBV10-3 to TRBJ2-5; possibly TRBD1 or TRBD2 for D (5 bases each). Trimming took 3 bases from V and 4 from J, leaving 15 bases between them. The CDR3 covers 15 residues. Germline V gene sequence: CDR1 ENHRY, CDR2 SYGVKD. This chain's CDR3 is CAISESLGVAETQYF. The CDR3 coding sequence is TGTGCCATCAGTGAAAGTCTGGGGGTGGCAGAGACCCAGTACTTC.

Note on this clone: This sample includes further DNA sequences coding for the same CDR3. The chain couples TRBV28 to TRBJ1-4; D unresolved. The CDR3 has 11 amino acids. Germline loops: CDR1 MDHEN, CDR2 SYDVKM. The germline V and J ends were trimmed by 2 bases and 7 bases, with 2 bases remaining between them. Written as DNA, the CDR3 is TGTGCCAGCAGTTTAGGTGAAAAACTGTTTTTT. This codes for CASSLGEKLFF. The full variable domain, completed using reference TRBV28 and TRBJ1-4, is DVKVTQSSRYLVKRTGEKVFLECVQDMDHENMFWYRQDPGLGLRLIYFSYDVKMKEKGDIPEGYSVSREKKERFSLILESASTNQTSMYLCASSLGEKLFFGSGTQLSVL.

This clone has ten or more counts. The genes are TRBV5-4 and TRBJ1-2; perhaps TRBD1 as D (6 bases). In germline, CDR1 is SGHNT, CDR2 YYREEE (reference sequence). V lost 3 bases, J lost 4 bases, and 13 bases lay in between. The CDR3 consists of 14 residues. The CDR3 coding sequence is TGTGCCAGCAGCTCTGAAAGGGGGACCTATGGCTACACCTTC. It encodes CASSSERGTYGYTF.

The chain recombines TRBV6-1 with TRBJ2-1; 10 positions agree with TRBD2. The CDR3 sequence is 15 residues long. Germline trimming cut 3 bases from V and 9 bases from J; bases unmatched to any gene: 8. CDR1 is MNHNS, CDR2 SASEGT, per germline. The CDR3 is CASSDSGRATGEQFF. CDR3 nucleotides: TGTGCCAGCAGTGACAGCGGGAGGGCCACAGGTGAGCAGTTCTTC.

The chain links TRBV14 to TRBJ2-3; D not resolved. CDR1 and CDR2 from the germline V gene are SGHDN and FVKESK. V was pared by 0 bases and J by 8 bases, with 12 bases between. This CDR3 spans 14 amino acids. CDR3 residues: CASSQEWSAGTQYF. CDR3 DNA: TGTGCCAGCAGCCAAGAGTGGTCAGCCGGTACGCAGTATTTT. The full variable domain, with the rest looked up from reference TRBV14 and TRBJ2-3, is EAGVTQFPSHSVIEKGQTVTLRCDPISGHDNLYWYRRVMGKEIKFLLHFVKESKQDESGMPNNRFLAERTGGTYSTLKVQPAELEDSGVYFCASSQEWSAGTQYFGPGTRLTVL.

J is TRBJ2-7 and V is TRBV6-1; 8 bases map to TRBD2. V was clipped by 10 bases and J by 2 bases; unmatched bases: 7. Germline CDR1 MNHNS, CDR2 SASEGT. CDR3 length: 13 residues. The CDR3 DNA is TGTGCCATAAAGGGACTAGACGCCTACGAGCAGTACTTC. Translating it yields CAIKGLDAYEQYF.

The chain couples TRBV5-1 to TRBJ2-1, with 15 bases that match TRBD2. Germline-derived CDR1 and CDR2 are SGHRS and YFSETQ. With V trimmed by 7 bases and J by 5 bases, 7 bases remained unmatched. The CDR3 is 16 residues long. CDR3 amino acids: CASGLAGGPGNNEQFF. The CDR3 coding sequence is TGCGCCAGCGGACTAGCGGGAGGGCCGGGAAACAATGAGCAGTTCTTC.

This rearrangement joins TRBV5-4 to TRBJ1-1; 7 nucleotides align to TRBD1. Unmatched junction bases numbered 5, after V lost 2 bases and J lost 1 base. The CDR3 length is 15 residues. Germline CDR1 and CDR2: SGHNT and YYREEE (reference sequence). Written as DNA, the CDR3 is TGTGCCAGCAGCTTAGGGACAGCGCGGAACACTGAAGCTTTCTTT. Its translation is CASSLGTARNTEAFF.

About this clone: This may be a read error, as it is one base from a much larger clone. Other nucleotide sequences in the sample specify the same CDR3. The chain employs TRBV5-5 and TRBJ1-1; perhaps TRBD1 as D (6 bases). Trimming pared 0 bases from V and 2 bases from J, leaving 8 bases between. CDR3 length: 14 residues. Germline-derived CDR1 and CDR2 are SGHKS and YYEKEE (reference sequence). CDR3 nucleotide sequence: TGTGCCAGCAGCTTGGACAGGGCCAACACTGAAGCTTTCTTT. Its protein is CASSLDRANTEAFF. The full variable domain, its missing parts supplied by reference TRBV5-5 and TRBJ1-1, is DAGVTQSPTHLIKTRGQQVTLRCSPISGHKSVSWYQQVLGQGPQFIFQYYEKEERGRGNFPDRFSARQFPNYSSELNVNALLLGDSALYLCASSLDRANTEAFFGQGTRLTVV.

This clone was seen only once. The chain uses TRBV28 and TRBJ1-2; D remains unclear. Germline V lookup: CDR1 MDHEN, CDR2 SYDVKM. The V end lost 3 bases, the J end lost 1 base, and 6 bases lay between the germline ends. The CDR3 runs to 13 residues. As DNA, the CDR3 is TGTGCCAGCAGTTTGGGATTTAACTATGGCTACACCTTC. Protein sequence: CASSLGFNYGYTF.

The chain is built from TRBV5-6 and TRBJ1-2; D is possibly TRBD1 (5 bases). The germline V and J ends were trimmed by 0 bases and 4 bases, with 13 bases remaining between them. The CDR3 extends over 15 amino acids. Germline loops: CDR1 SGHDT, CDR2 YYEEEE. The CDR3: CASSLEGQLGYGYTF. The CDR3 DNA sequence: TGTGCCAGCAGCTTGGAGGGGCAGTTGGGCTATGGCTACACCTTC. Together with reference TRBV5-6 and TRBJ1-2, the CDR3 gives the full variable domain: DAGVTQSPTHLIKTRGQQVTLRCSPKSGHDTVSWYQQALGQGPQFIFQYYEEEERQRGNFPDRFSGHQFPNYSSELNVNALLLGDSALYLCASSLEGQLGYGYTFGSGTRLTVV.